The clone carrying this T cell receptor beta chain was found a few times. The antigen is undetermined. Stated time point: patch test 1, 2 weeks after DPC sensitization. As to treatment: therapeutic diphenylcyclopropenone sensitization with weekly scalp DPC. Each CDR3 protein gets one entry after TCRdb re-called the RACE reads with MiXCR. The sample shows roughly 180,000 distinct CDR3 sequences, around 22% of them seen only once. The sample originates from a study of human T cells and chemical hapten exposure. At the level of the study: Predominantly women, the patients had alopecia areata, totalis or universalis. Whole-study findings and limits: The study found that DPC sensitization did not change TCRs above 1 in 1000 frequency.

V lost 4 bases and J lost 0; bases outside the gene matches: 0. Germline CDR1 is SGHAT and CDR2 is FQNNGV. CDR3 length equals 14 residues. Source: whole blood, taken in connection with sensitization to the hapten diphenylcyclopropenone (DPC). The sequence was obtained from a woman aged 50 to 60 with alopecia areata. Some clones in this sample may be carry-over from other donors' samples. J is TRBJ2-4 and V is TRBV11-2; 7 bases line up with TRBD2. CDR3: CASSSGGAKNIQYF. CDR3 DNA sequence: TGTGCCAGCAGCTCGGGAGGAGCCAAAAACATTCAGTACTTC.